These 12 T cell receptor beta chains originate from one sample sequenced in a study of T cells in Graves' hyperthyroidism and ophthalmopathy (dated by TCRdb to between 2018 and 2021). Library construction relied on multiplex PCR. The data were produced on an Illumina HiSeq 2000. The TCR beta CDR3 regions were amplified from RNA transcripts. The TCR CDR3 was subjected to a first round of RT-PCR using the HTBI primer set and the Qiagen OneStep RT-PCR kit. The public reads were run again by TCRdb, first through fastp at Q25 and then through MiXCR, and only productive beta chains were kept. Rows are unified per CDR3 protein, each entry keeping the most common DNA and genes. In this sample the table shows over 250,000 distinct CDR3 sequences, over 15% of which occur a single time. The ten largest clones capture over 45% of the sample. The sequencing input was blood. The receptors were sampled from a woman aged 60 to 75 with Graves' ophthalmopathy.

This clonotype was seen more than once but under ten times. The CDR3 bases are TGTGCCAGCAGCAGCCAGAGGAGTGTAGCTCAGCCCCAGCATTTT. Its translation: CASSSQRSVAQPQHF. This chain uses TRBV5-6 with TRBJ1-5; D is unresolved. CDR3 length: 15 residues. V lost 4 bases and J lost 6, with 17 bases in between. Germline V gives CDR1 SGHDT, CDR2 YYEEEE.

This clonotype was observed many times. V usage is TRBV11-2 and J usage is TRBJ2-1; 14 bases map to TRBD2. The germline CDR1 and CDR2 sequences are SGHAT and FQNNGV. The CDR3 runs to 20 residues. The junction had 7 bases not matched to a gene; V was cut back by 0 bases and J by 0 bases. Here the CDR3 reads CASSLDGLAGGSSSYNEQFF. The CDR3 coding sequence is TGTGCCAGCAGCTTAGATGGACTAGCGGGGGGTTCGAGCTCCTACAATGAGCAGTTCTTC.

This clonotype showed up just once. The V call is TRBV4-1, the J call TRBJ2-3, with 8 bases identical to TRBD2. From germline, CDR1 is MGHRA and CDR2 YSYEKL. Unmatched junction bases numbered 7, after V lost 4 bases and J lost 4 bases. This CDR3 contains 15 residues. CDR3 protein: CASSLQSGGADTQYF. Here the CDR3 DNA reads TGCGCCAGCAGCCTACAGTCGGGGGGGGCAGATACGCAGTATTTT.

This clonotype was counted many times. For the CDR3, the DNA is TGTGCCAGCAGCTCCCCGGCGCAGAACACTGAAGCTTTCTTT. Its protein is CASSSPAQNTEAFF. The rearrangement joins TRBV11-2 to TRBJ1-1, with D hard to call. The CDR3 length is 14 residues. Per the germline V gene, CDR1 is SGHAT and CDR2 is FQNNGV. Trimming pared 4 bases from V and 1 base from J, leaving 10 bases between.

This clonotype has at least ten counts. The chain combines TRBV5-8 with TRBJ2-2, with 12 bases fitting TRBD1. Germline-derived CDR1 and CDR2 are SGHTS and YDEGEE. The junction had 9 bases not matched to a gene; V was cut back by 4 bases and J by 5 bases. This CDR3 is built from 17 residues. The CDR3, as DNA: TGTGCCAGCAGCACGGGACAGGGGGCGCGAGGGACCGGGGAGCTGTTTTTT. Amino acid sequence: CASSTGQGARGTGELFF.

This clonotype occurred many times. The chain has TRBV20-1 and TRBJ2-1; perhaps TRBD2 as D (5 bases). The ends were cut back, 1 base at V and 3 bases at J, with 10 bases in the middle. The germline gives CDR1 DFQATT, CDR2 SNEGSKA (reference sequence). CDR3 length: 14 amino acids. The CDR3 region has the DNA TGCAGTGCTAGAGTTGCGGGTAACTACAATGAGCAGTTCTTC. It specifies CSARVAGNYNEQFF.

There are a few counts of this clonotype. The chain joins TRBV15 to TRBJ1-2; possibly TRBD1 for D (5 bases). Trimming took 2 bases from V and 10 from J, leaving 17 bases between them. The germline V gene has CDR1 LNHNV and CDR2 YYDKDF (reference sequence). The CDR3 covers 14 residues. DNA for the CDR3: TGTGCCACCAGCAGACTTCACGGGGCGGCGGACTACACCTTC. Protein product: CATSRLHGAADYTF.

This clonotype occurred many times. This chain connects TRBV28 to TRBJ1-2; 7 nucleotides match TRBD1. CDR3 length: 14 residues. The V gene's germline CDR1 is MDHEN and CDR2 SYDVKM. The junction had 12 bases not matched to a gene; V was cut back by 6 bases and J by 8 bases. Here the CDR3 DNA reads TGTGCCAGCAGCTCCAGGGGGGTTCCGGGGGGCTACACCTTC. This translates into CASSSRGVPGGYTF.

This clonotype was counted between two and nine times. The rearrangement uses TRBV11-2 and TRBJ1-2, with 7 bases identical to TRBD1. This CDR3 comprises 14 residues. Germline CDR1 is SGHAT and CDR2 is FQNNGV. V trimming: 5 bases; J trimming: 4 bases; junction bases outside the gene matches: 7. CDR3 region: CASSGTQGSYGYTF. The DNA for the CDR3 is TGTGCCAGCAGCGGAACACAGGGGTCCTATGGCTACACCTTC.

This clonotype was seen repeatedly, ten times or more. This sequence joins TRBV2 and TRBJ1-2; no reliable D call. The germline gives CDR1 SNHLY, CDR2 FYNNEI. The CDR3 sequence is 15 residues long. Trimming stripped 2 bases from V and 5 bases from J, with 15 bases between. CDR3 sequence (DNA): TGTGCCAGCAGTGAATTGGCAGAGAATTTTTATGGCTACACCTTC. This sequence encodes CASSELAENFYGYTF.

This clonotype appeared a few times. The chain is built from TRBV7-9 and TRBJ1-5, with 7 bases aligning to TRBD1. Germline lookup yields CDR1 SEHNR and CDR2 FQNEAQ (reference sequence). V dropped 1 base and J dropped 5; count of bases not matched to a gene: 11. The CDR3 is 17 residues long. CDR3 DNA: TGTGCCAGCAGCTTAGTAGTACAGGGGACCCCCCATCAGCCCCAGCATTTT. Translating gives CASSLVVQGTPHQPQHF.

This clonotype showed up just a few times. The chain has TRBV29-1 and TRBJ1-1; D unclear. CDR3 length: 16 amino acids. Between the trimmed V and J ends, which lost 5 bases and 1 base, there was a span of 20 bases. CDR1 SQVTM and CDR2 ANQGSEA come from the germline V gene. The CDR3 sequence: CSVLSPGEGANTEAFF. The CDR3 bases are TGCAGCGTTCTGTCCCCTGGGGAAGGCGCGAACACTGAAGCTTTCTTT. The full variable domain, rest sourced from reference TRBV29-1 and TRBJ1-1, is SAVISQKPSRDICQRGTSLTIQCQVDSQVTMMFWYRQQPGQSLTLIATANQGSEATYESGFVIDKFPISRPNLTFSTLTVSNMSPEDSSIYLCSVLSPGEGANTEAFFGQGTRLTVV.